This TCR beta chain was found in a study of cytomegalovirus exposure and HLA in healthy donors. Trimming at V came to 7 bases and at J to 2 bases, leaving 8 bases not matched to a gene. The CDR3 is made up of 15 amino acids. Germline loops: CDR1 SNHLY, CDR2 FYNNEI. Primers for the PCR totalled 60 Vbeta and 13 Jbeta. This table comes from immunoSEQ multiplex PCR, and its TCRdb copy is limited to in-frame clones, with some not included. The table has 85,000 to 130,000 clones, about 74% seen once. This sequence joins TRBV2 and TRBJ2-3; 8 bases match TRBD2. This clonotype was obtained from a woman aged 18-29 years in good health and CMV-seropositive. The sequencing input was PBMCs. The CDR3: CASTVREGPTDTQYF. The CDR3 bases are TGTGCCAGCACTGTCCGGGAGGGCCCCACAGATACGCAGTATTTT.